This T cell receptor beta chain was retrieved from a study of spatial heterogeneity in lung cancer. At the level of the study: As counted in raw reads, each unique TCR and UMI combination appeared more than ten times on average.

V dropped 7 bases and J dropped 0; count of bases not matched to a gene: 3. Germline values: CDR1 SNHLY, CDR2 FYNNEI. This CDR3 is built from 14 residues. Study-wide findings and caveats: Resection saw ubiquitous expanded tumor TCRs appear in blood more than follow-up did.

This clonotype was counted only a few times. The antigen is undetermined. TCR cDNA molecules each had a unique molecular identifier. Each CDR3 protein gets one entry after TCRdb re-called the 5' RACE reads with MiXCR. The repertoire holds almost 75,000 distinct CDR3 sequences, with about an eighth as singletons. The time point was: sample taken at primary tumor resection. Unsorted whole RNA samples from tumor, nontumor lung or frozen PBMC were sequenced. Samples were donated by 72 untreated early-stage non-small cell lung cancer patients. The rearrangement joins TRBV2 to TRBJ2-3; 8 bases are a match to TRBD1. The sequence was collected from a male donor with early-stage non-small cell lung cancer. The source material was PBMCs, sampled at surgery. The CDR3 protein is CASTDRVSTDTQYF. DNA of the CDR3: TGTGCCAGCACGGACAGGGTGAGCACAGATACGCAGTATTTT.